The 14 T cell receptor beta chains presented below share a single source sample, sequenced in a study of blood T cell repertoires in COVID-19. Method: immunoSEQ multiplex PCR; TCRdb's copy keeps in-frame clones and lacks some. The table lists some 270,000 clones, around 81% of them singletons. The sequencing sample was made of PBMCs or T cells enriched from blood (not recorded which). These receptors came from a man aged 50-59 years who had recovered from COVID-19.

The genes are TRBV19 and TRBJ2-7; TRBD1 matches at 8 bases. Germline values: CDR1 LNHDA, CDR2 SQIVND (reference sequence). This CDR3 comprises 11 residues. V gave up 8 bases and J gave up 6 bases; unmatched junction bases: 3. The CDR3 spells CASGQGTEQYF. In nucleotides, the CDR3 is TGTGCCAGTGGACAGGGAACCGAGCAGTACTTC.

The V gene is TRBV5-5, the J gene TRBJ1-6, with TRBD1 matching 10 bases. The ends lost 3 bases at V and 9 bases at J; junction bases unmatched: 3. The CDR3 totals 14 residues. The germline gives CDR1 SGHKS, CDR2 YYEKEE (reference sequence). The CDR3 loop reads CASSSGTGASPLHF. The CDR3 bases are TGTGCCAGCAGCTCGGGGACAGGGGCTTCACCCCTCCACTTT. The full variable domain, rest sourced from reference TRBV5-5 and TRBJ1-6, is DAGVTQSPTHLIKTRGQQVTLRCSPISGHKSVSWYQQVLGQGPQFIFQYYEKEERGRGNFPDRFSARQFPNYSSELNVNALLLGDSALYLCASSSGTGASPLHFGNGTRLTVT.

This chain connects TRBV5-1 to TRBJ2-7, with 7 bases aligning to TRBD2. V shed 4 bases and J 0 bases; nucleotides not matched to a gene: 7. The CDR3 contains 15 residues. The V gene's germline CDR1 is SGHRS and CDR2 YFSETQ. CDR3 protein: CASSPQRGSSYEQYF. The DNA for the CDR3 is TGCGCCAGCAGCCCCCAGCGCGGGAGCTCCTACGAGCAGTACTTC.

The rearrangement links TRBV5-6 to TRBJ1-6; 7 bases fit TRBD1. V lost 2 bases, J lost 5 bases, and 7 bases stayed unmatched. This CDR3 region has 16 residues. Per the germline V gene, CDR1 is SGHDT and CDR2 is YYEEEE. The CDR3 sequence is CASSLISGQNNSPLHF. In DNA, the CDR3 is TGTGCCAGCAGCTTAATTTCGGGACAGAATAATTCACCCCTCCACTTT.

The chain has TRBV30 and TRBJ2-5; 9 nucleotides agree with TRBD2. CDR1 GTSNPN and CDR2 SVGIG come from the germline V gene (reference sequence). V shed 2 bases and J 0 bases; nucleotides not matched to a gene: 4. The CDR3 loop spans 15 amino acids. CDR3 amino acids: CAWSRASGNQETQYF. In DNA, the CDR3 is TGTGCCTGGAGTAGGGCTAGCGGGAACCAAGAGACCCAGTACTTC.

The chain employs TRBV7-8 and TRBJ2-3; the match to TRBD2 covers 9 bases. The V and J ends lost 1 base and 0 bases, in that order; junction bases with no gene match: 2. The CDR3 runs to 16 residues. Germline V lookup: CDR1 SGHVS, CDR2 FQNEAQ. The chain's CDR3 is CASSLEAGGSTDTQYF. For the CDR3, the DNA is TGTGCCAGCAGCTTAGAAGCGGGAGGAAGCACAGATACGCAGTATTTT.

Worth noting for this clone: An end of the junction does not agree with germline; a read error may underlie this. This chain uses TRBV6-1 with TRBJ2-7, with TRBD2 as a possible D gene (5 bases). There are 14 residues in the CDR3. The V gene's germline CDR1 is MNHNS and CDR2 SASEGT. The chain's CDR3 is CASSKALRDYEQYF. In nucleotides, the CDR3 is TGTGCCAGCAGTAAAGCCCTCCGGGACTACGAGCAGTACTTC.

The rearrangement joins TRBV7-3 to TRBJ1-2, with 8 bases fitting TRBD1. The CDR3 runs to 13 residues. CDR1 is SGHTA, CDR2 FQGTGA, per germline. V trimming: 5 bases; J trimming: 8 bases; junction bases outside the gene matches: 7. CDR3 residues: CASSHRQGNGYTF. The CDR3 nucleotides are TGTGCCAGCAGCCATCGACAGGGGAACGGCTACACCTTC.

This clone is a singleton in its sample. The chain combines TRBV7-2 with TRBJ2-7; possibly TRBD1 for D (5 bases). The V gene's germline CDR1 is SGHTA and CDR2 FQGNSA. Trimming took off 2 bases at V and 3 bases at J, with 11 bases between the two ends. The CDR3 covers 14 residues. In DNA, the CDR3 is TGTGCCAGCAGCTTAACGCCAGGGAACTACGAGCAGTACTTC. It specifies CASSLTPGNYEQYF.

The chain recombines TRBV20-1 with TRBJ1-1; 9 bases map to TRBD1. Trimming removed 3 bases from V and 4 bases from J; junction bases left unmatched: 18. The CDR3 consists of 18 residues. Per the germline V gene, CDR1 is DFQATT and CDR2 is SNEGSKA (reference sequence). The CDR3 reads CSASDEAGTGKGGTEAFF. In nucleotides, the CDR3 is TGCAGTGCTAGTGACGAAGCCGGGACAGGGAAAGGCGGCACTGAAGCTTTCTTT.

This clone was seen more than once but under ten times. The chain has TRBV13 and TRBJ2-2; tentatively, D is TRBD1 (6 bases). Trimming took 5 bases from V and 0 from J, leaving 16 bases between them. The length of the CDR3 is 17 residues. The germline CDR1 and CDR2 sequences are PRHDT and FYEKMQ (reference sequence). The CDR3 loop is CASSTRYRDSNTGELFF. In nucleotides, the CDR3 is TGTGCCAGCAGCACCCGCTACAGGGATTCGAACACCGGGGAGCTGTTTTTT.

The CDR3, as DNA: TGTGCCAGCAGTGAAGGACAAGGCTACACCTTC. Protein: CASSEGQGYTF. The chain joins TRBV2 to TRBJ1-2; D ambiguous. The CDR3 is made up of 11 amino acids. V lost 1 base and J 8 bases, leaving 5 bases between the germline ends. Germline V gene lookup returns CDR1 SNHLY and CDR2 FYNNEI.

This chain's CDR3 is CASSFTGVYNEQFF. The DNA for the CDR3 is TGTGCCAGCAGCTTCACAGGGGTCTACAATGAGCAGTTCTTC. The J gene is TRBJ2-1, the V gene TRBV7-8; 7 positions agree with TRBD1. The ends lost 3 bases at V and 3 bases at J; junction bases unmatched: 2. Per the germline V gene, CDR1 is SGHVS and CDR2 is FQNEAQ. This CDR3 is 14 amino acids long.

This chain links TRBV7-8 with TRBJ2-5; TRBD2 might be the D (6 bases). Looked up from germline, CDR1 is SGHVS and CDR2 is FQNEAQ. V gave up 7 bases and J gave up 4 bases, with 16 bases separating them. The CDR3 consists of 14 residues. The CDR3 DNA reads TGTGCCAGCACAAGGACGAGGGGAGGAGAGACCCAGTACTTC. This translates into CASTRTRGGETQYF.